The sequence of this T cell receptor (beta chain) was determined in a study of blood T cell repertoires in COVID-19. Study at large: From T cells, B-cell-depleted T cells, or PBMCs came the material, which was cDNA or gDNA.

Cohorts were assigned according to the clinical history that participants reported. Per the authors' pipeline: The authors estimated nucleated cell counts from reference gene primer amplification. TCRdb's copy holds only in-frame clones and misses some; the assay was immunoSEQ multiplex PCR. D and trimming come from the DNA, and the V and J calls and clone size come from that table. The sample yields some 350,000 clones, roughly nine tenths seen once. In germline, CDR1 is MNHEY, CDR2 SMNVEV (reference sequence). There are 12 residues in the CDR3. Trimming left V 9 bases short and J 9 bases short, with 17 bases between.

The TCR sequence derives from a man aged 18 to 29 who had recovered from COVID-19. The specimen was PBMCs or T cells enriched from blood (not recorded which). The rearrangement links TRBV27 to TRBJ1-1; weak D call: TRBD1 (5 bases). The DNA of the CDR3 is TGTGCCAGTTTTGAAGGGCGGGGCCAAGCTTTCTTT. Translation gives CASFEGRGQAFF.